These 20 T cell receptor beta chains were sequenced from one sample in a study of blood T cell repertoires in COVID-19. The data were produced by immunoSEQ multiplex PCR, yet TCRdb's version contains in-frame clones alone and is incomplete. The table has tens of thousands of clones, around 90% seen once. The sequenced sample was peripheral blood. The receptors here all came from a woman older than 75 with active or convalescent COVID-19.

This sequence joins TRBV5-1 and TRBJ1-3, with D possibly being TRBD1 (6 bases). Trimming took 1 base from V and 7 from J, leaving 18 bases between them. CDR1 is SGHRS, CDR2 YFSETQ, per germline. The CDR3 runs to 16 residues. CDR3 protein: CASSLRQADQGNTIYF. The CDR3 coding sequence is TGCGCCAGCAGCTTGCGACAGGCCGATCAGGGTAACACCATATATTTT.

Comment on this clone: The identical CDR3 is also encoded by other nucleotide sequences in the sample. This sequence joins TRBV5-1 and TRBJ2-3; D gene uncertain. Germline lookup yields CDR1 SGHRS and CDR2 YFSETQ. This CDR3 is built from 14 residues. Trimming removed 0 bases from V and 2 bases from J, with 7 bases in between. CDR3 sequence: CASSLAVHTDTQYF. DNA of the CDR3: TGCGCCAGCAGCTTGGCGGTGCACACAGATACGCAGTATTTT.

The gene calls are TRBV4-1 and TRBJ1-5; 7 bases line up with TRBD1. CDR1 is MGHRA, CDR2 YSYEKL, per germline. V lost 3 bases and J lost 3; bases outside the gene matches: 5. The CDR3 consists of 15 residues. The CDR3 region is CASSHAGTANQPQHF. CDR3 in DNA: TGCGCCAGCAGCCATGCCGGGACAGCCAATCAGCCCCAGCATTTT.

V is TRBV27 and J is TRBJ2-2, with D maybe TRBD2 (6 bases). Trimming pared 8 bases from V and 6 bases from J, leaving 13 bases between. The CDR3 contains 13 residues. Germline V gene sequence: CDR1 MNHEY, CDR2 SMNVEV (reference sequence). CDR3 coding DNA: TGTGCCAGCCGAGCGGGCGCCCCCGGGGAGCTGTTTTTT. It translates to CASRAGAPGELFF.

The rearrangement links TRBV27 to TRBJ2-1, with TRBD2 identical over 12 bases. The ends lost 5 bases at V and 1 base at J; junction bases unmatched: 6. CDR3 length equals 17 residues. From germline, CDR1 is MNHEY and CDR2 SMNVEV (reference sequence). CDR3 protein: CASSLLGLAGSYNEQFF. The CDR3 nucleotides read TGTGCCAGCAGTCTACTCGGACTAGCGGGATCCTACAATGAGCAGTTCTTC.

V gene TRBV2 combines with J gene TRBJ2-5; D may be TRBD1 (5 bases). The CDR3 runs 11 residues. Trimming stripped 2 bases from V and 8 bases from J, with 6 bases between. CDR1 is SNHLY, CDR2 FYNNEI, per germline. For the CDR3, the DNA is TGTGCCAGCAGTGAAACAGGTACCCAGTACTTC. Its translation is CASSETGTQYF.

The chain combines TRBV4-3 with TRBJ2-1; tentative D call: TRBD2 (5 bases). The CDR3 sequence is 13 residues long. Looked up from germline, CDR1 is LGHNA and CDR2 is YSLEER. The V and J ends lost 1 base and 10 bases respectively, with 11 bases between them. The CDR3 loop reads CASSQGAGGEQFF. The CDR3 DNA follows: TGCGCCAGCAGCCAAGGGGCAGGAGGCGAGCAGTTCTTC.

This rearrangement joins TRBV19 to TRBJ1-5; D is possibly TRBD1 (5 bases). V lost 5 bases to trimming and J lost 2 bases, with 13 bases between them. Germline V lookup: CDR1 LNHDA, CDR2 SQIVND (reference sequence). The CDR3 totals 15 residues. CDR3 nucleotide sequence: TGTGCCAGTAGTCCCTCAGGGTCTCGCAATCAGCCCCAGCATTTT. This encodes CASSPSGSRNQPQHF.

This rearrangement joins TRBV2 to TRBJ2-7, with 7 bases that match TRBD1. CDR3 length equals 16 residues. V was pared by 7 bases and J by 6 bases, with 18 bases of the junction left unmatched. Germline V CDR1 and CDR2: SNHLY, FYNNEI. CDR3 coding DNA: TGTGCCAGCACTCGATCGGTGGCAGGGGGATCCCCCGAGCAGTACTTC. Amino acids: CASTRSVAGGSPEQYF.

The chain uses TRBV9 and TRBJ2-5; TRBD2 matches at 8 bases. V dropped 2 bases and J dropped 6; count of bases not matched to a gene: 6. There are 14 residues in the CDR3. Per germline, CDR1 SGDLS and CDR2 YYNGEE. This CDR3 is CASSVTGGRQTQYF. The CDR3 DNA is TGTGCCAGCAGCGTGACTGGCGGGAGGCAGACCCAGTACTTC. Supplemented by reference TRBV9 and TRBJ2-5, the full variable domain reads DSGVTQTPKHLITATGQRVTLRCSPRSGDLSVYWYQQSLDQGLQFLIQYYNGEERAKGNILERFSAQQFPDLHSELNLSSLELGDSALYFCASSVTGGRQTQYFGPGTRLLVL.

The CDR3 DNA follows: TGTGCCAGCATCACCGGGACAGTGCTCACCGGGGAGCTGTTTTTT. This gives the protein CASITGTVLTGELFF. The chain combines TRBV5-8 with TRBJ2-2; 7 nucleotides agree with TRBD1. CDR3 length: 15 amino acids. V lost 6 bases and J lost 4; bases outside the gene matches: 9. Germline values: CDR1 SGHTS, CDR2 YDEGEE.

CDR3 sequence: CASSPKWGQIHSDTQYF. The CDR3 bases are TGCGCCAGCAGCCCGAAGTGGGGACAGATACACTCAGATACGCAGTATTTT. The J gene is TRBJ2-3, the V gene TRBV5-1; 7 bases map to TRBD1. This CDR3 contains 17 residues. V was clipped by 4 bases and J by 4 bases; unmatched bases: 15. The germline CDR1 and CDR2 sequences are SGHRS and YFSETQ.

The V gene is TRBV29-1, the J gene TRBJ1-1; D is unresolved. The CDR3 runs to 8 residues. Per the germline V gene, CDR1 is SQVTM and CDR2 is ANQGSEA. V lost 6 bases and J 8 bases, leaving 4 bases between the germline ends. The CDR3 DNA sequence: TGCAGCGTGTCGGAAGCTTTCTTT. Its protein is CSVSEAFF.

The genes are TRBV20-1 and TRBJ2-7; TRBD2 matches at 9 bases. Germline V gives CDR1 DFQATT, CDR2 SNEGSKA (reference sequence). V lost 3 bases to trimming and J lost 6 bases; unmatched junction nucleotides: 9. The CDR3 loop spans 14 amino acids. CDR3: CSASRWREGGEQYF. CDR3 nucleotides: TGCAGTGCTAGTCGGTGGCGGGAGGGTGGCGAGCAGTACTTC.

The CDR3 DNA is TGTGCCAGCATATGGGCGGGTGAGGGAGAGACCCAGTACTTC. Residues: CASIWAGEGETQYF. V and J are TRBV6-4 and TRBJ2-5; perhaps TRBD2 as D (5 bases). The germline V gene has CDR1 MRHNA and CDR2 SNTAGT. This CDR3 comprises 14 residues. Trimming removed 7 bases at V and 4 bases at J, with 16 bases between.

This chain links TRBV6-5 with TRBJ2-7, with D possibly TRBD1 on 6 matching bases. CDR3 size: 14 residues. In germline, CDR1 is MNHEY, CDR2 SVGAGI. Trimming shortened V by 6 bases and J by 7 bases, and 19 bases separated the two germline ends. The CDR3: CASSYRERWWEQYF. DNA for the CDR3: TGTGCCAGCAGCTACAGGGAGAGATGGTGGGAGCAGTACTTC.

This sequence joins TRBV6-2 or TRBV6-3 and TRBJ2-5, with D hard to call. Deletions cut 5 bases from V and 1 base from J, with 5 bases between. The V gene's germline CDR1 is MNHEY and CDR2 SVGEGT. The CDR3 has 12 amino acids. CDR3 bases: TGTGCCAGCAGTCCAGTCCAAGAGACCCAGTACTTC. This encodes CASSPVQETQYF.

This chain's CDR3 is CASSIDQAGGTDTQYF. In DNA, the CDR3 is TGTGCCAGTAGTATAGATCAAGCAGGGGGGACAGATACGCAGTATTTT. The rearrangement links TRBV19 to TRBJ2-3; D possibly corresponds to TRBD1 (7 bases). The CDR3 has 16 amino acids. Trimming took 0 bases from V and 3 from J, leaving 13 bases between them. Germline V gives CDR1 LNHDA, CDR2 SQIVND (reference sequence).

This clone occurred a few times. The rearrangement joins TRBV6-5 to TRBJ2-2; D gene ambiguous. The CDR3 has 12 residues. Germline CDR1 MNHEY, CDR2 SVGAGI. V was pared by 6 bases and J by 5 bases, with 7 bases between. The CDR3 sequence is CASRRSTGELFF. The DNA of the CDR3 is TGTGCCAGCAGGAGGAGTACCGGGGAGCTGTTTTTT.

The chain has TRBV9 and TRBJ2-5, with TRBD1 matching 9 bases. Germline V gives CDR1 SGDLS, CDR2 YYNGEE. The CDR3 has 14 amino acids. The J segment lost 1 base and the V segment lost 5 bases, leaving 3 bases of the junction unmatched. The CDR3 here is CASSTGQGQETQYF. The DNA of the CDR3 is TGTGCCAGCAGTACGGGACAGGGCCAAGAGACCCAGTACTTC.